The 16 T cell receptor beta chains below come from one sample, sequenced in a study of blood T cell repertoires in COVID-19 (TCRdb year 2020). The method was the immunoSEQ multiplex PCR assay. The table comes from immuneACCESS by way of TCRdb, which keeps in-frame sequences with V and J called. Part of the clones is missing from these tables; in studies checked, under half for an unresolved V gene and the rest for unknown reasons. The sample table contains about 240,000 clones; only one count was recorded for approximately 90% of them. The ten top clones hold approximately 9% of the sample. The material sequenced was PBMCs or T cells enriched from blood (not recorded which). These receptors were collected from a man aged 35 to 55 who had recovered from COVID-19.

The J gene is TRBJ1-5, the V gene TRBV10-3; 12 bases match TRBD1. Germline V lookup: CDR1 ENHRY, CDR2 SYGVKD. V lost 6 bases and J lost 6; bases outside the gene matches: 15. This CDR3 spans 18 amino acids. CDR3 region: CAISPNIPGQGAGQPQHF. The CDR3, as DNA: TGTGCCATCAGCCCCAACATCCCGGGACAGGGGGCAGGTCAGCCCCAGCATTTT.

The V gene is TRBV25-1, the J gene TRBJ1-2; D may be TRBD1 (6 bases). CDR3 length equals 13 residues. Germline CDR1 MGHDK, CDR2 SYGVNS. V lost 5 bases and J lost 4, with 11 bases in between. DNA for the CDR3: TGTGCCAGCAGTCGGGGACACATCTATGGCTACACCTTC. This encodes CASSRGHIYGYTF.

The chain combines TRBV11-2 with TRBJ1-1, with 9 bases matching TRBD1. Per germline, CDR1 SGHAT and CDR2 FQNNGV. V lost 0 bases to trimming and J lost 4 bases; unmatched junction nucleotides: 3. This CDR3 has 15 amino acids. DNA of the CDR3: TGTGCCAGCAGCTTAGAGGGACAGGGCGGCACTGAAGCTTTCTTT. Amino acid sequence: CASSLEGQGGTEAFF.

The chain uses TRBV27 and TRBJ2-7; TRBD1 matches 9 bases. The CDR3 loop spans 14 amino acids. J was trimmed by 4 bases and V by 8 bases; bases with no gene match: 9. Germline V CDR1 and CDR2: MNHEY, SMNVEV (reference sequence). The CDR3 loop is CASATGGVRYEQYF. The CDR3 DNA reads as TGTGCCAGCGCTACAGGGGGCGTAAGGTACGAGCAGTACTTC.

The rearrangement links TRBV30 to TRBJ2-1; 10 bases map to TRBD1. The junction had 10 bases not matched to a gene; V was cut back by 6 bases and J by 5 bases. Per germline, CDR1 GTSNPN and CDR2 SVGIG (reference sequence). The length of the CDR3 is 15 residues. CDR3 in amino acids: CACRFRDRGHNEQFF. In nucleotides, the CDR3 is TGTGCCTGCAGATTCCGGGACAGGGGCCACAATGAGCAGTTCTTC.

This chain uses TRBV4-1 with TRBJ1-5; a possible D gene is TRBD1 (5 bases). Trimming took off 4 bases at V and 3 bases at J, with 13 bases between the two ends. CDR1 is MGHRA, CDR2 YSYEKL, per germline. This CDR3 has 15 amino acids. The CDR3 DNA reads as TGCGCCAGCAGCCGGACGGGACTGTACAATCAGCCCCAGCATTTT. It encodes CASSRTGLYNQPQHF.

This clone was picked up a small number of times. V is TRBV7-6 and J is TRBJ1-4, with a possible D match to TRBD1 (5 bases). Trimming pared 5 bases from V and 4 bases from J, leaving 8 bases between. The CDR3 runs to 13 residues. Germline-derived CDR1 and CDR2 are SGHVS and FNYEAQ. CDR3 amino acids: CASSRGGNEKLFF. CDR3 sequence (DNA): TGTGCCAGCAGCCGCGGGGGTAATGAAAAACTGTTTTTT.

This clone showed up just once. V is TRBV5-6 and J is TRBJ2-7; 7 bases are a match to TRBD1. Germline V gene sequence: CDR1 SGHDT, CDR2 YYEEEE. J gave up 2 bases and V 2 bases, and 1 base lay outside the gene matches. The CDR3 consists of 13 residues. The CDR3 sequence: CASSFTGAYEQYF. CDR3 sequence (DNA): TGTGCCAGCAGCTTTACAGGGGCCTACGAGCAGTACTTC.

J is TRBJ2-7 and V is TRBV5-4, with 10 positions matching TRBD2. This CDR3 spans 18 amino acids. Germline CDR1 reads SGHNT; CDR2 reads YYREEE (reference sequence). V was pared by 1 base and J by 0 bases, with 10 bases of the junction left unmatched. The CDR3 region has the DNA TGTGCCAGCAGCTTGAGTCTAGCGGGAGTTCCGGGCTCCTACGAGCAGTACTTC. Its protein product is CASSLSLAGVPGSYEQYF.

Here the CDR3 reads CANEAWRVQETQYF. CDR3 nucleotides: TGTGCCAACGAAGCCTGGCGGGTGCAAGAGACCCAGTACTTC. The rearrangement links TRBV7-3 to TRBJ2-5; D perhaps matches TRBD2 (5 bases). Between the trimmed V and J ends, which lost 10 bases and 2 bases, there was a span of 17 bases. The CDR3 sequence is 14 residues long. Germline V lookup: CDR1 SGHTA, CDR2 FQGTGA.

The CDR3 DNA is TGTGCCAGCAGTTCGGAGGGACAGGTGTATGGCTACACCTTC. This codes for CASSSEGQVYGYTF. The gene calls are TRBV6-5 and TRBJ1-2; 8 positions match TRBD1. CDR1 is MNHEY and CDR2 is SVGAGI in the germline V gene. The CDR3 contains 14 residues. The trim removed 4 bases at V and 5 bases at J, leaving 6 bases unmatched.

V is TRBV4-1 and J is TRBJ1-2; TRBD1 is a possible D gene (5 bases). The CDR3 totals 17 residues. Trimming shortened V by 3 bases and J by 8 bases, and 25 bases separated the two germline ends. CDR1 and CDR2 (germline): MGHRA, YSYEKL. CDR3 nucleotide sequence: TGCGCCAGCAGCCAGCAGGGTAGTACGGGTCTCCCCGGGGGCTACACCTTC. Protein: CASSQQGSTGLPGGYTF.

The chain carries TRBV7-9 and TRBJ2-7; 7 positions match TRBD1. Germline V gene lookup returns CDR1 SEHNR and CDR2 FQNEAQ (reference sequence). This CDR3 has 14 residues. Trimming cost V 5 bases and J 3 bases; bases outside gene matches: 7. CDR3 protein: CASSNNQGDYEQYF. The CDR3 bases are TGTGCCAGCAGCAATAATCAGGGGGACTACGAGCAGTACTTC.

The V and J genes are TRBV29-1 and TRBJ2-7; D is perhaps TRBD1 (5 bases). CDR1 and CDR2 from the germline V gene are SQVTM and ANQGSEA. The CDR3 runs 13 residues. The V end was cut by 5 bases, the J end by 0 bases, with 11 bases between. The CDR3 sequence: CSVNQGSSYEQYF. The DNA of the CDR3 is TGCAGCGTTAACCAGGGTAGCTCCTACGAGCAGTACTTC.

The V call is TRBV4-3, the J call TRBJ1-2; TRBD1 agrees at 7 bases. This CDR3 is 15 amino acids long. Trimming removed 2 bases from V and 7 bases from J; junction bases left unmatched: 10. Germline V gives CDR1 LGHNA, CDR2 YSLEER. The DNA for the CDR3 is TGCGCCAGCAGCCAATCTCCCGACAGGGCGATTGGCTACACCTTC. Encoded protein: CASSQSPDRAIGYTF.

This sequence joins TRBV5-1 and TRBJ2-3, with TRBD2 matching 12 bases. From germline, CDR1 is SGHRS and CDR2 YFSETQ. CDR3 length equals 18 residues. J was trimmed by 6 bases and V by 4 bases; bases with no gene match: 15. In nucleotides, the CDR3 is TGCGCCAGCAGCACACCAATCTTAACTAGCGGGGGGAGTGATACGCAGTATTTT. It is translated as CASSTPILTSGGSDTQYF. Variable domain in full (rest from reference TRBV5-1 and TRBJ2-3): KAGVTQTPRYLIKTRGQQVTLSCSPISGHRSVSWYQQTPGQGLQFLFEYFSETQRNKGNFPGRFSGRQFSNSRSEMNVSTLELGDSALYLCASSTPILTSGGSDTQYFGPGTRLTVL.